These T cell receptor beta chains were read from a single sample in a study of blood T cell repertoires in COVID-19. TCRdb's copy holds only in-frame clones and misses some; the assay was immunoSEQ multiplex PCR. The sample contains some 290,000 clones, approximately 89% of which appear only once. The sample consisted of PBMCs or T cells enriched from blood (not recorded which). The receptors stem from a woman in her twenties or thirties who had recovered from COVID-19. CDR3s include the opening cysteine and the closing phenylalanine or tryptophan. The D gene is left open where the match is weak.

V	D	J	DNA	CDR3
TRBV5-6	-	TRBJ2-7	TGTGCCAGCAGGGGAAAGACAGATTGGACCTACGAGCAGTACTTC	CASRGKTDWTYEQYF
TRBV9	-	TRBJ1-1	TGTGCCAGCAGCGTAGCTGAGGTCGCGAGCACTGAAGCTTTCTTT	CASSVAEVASTEAFF
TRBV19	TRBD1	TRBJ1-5	TGTGCCAGTAGCTTAGGACAGGGCCCCCAGGCCCAGCATTTT	CASSLGQGPQAQHF
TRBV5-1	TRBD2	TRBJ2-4	TGCGCCAGCAGCTTGGGGACTAGCGGGAGGGCCTTCAACATTCAGTACTTC	CASSLGTSGRAFNIQYF
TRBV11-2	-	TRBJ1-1	TGTGCCAGCACAACAGGGTACACTGAAGCTTTCTTT	CASTTGYTEAFF
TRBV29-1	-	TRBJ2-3	TGCAGCGTGGTTAGCGAGACACTCACAGATACGCAGTATTTT	CSVVSETLTDTQYF
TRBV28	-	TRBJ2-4	TGTGCCAGCAGTACGACCGGGACTTACACCCACTTC	CASSTTGTYTHF
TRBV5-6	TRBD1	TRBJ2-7	TGTGCCAGCAGCTGGGGGACAGGGCACGAGCAGTACTTC	CASSWGTGHEQYF
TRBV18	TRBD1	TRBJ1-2	TGTGCCAGCTCACCAGGGACAGGCCCCTATGGCTACACCTTC	CASSPGTGPYGYTF
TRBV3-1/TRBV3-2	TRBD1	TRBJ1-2	TGTGCCAGCAGCCCGACTCAGGGGGCAAGAGATGGCTACACCTTC	CASSPTQGARDGYTF
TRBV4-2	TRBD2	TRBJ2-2	TGTGCCAGCAGCCAAGTGGGTAACGGGAGGGCGGTTGGCGGGGAGCTGTTTTTT	CASSQVGNGRAVGGELFF
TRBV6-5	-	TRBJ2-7	TGTGCCAGCAGTTACTCGTACAGGATCAAATCCTACGAGCAGTACTTC	CASSYSYRIKSYEQYF
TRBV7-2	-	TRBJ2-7	TGTGCCAGCAGCTTACCTTATAGTCTCGAACCCTCCTACGAGCAGTACTTC	CASSLPYSLEPSYEQYF
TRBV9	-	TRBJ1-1	TGTGCCAGCAGCCCCCATTCGGGAACTATCACAAACACTGAAGCTTTCTTT	CASSPHSGTITNTEAFF
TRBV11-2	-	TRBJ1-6	TGTGCCAGCAGCTTAGACTATTCACCCCTCCACTTT	CASSLDYSPLHF
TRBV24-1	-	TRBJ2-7	TGTGCCACCAGTGATCCCGGGACACTCGAGCAGTACTTC	CATSDPGTLEQYF
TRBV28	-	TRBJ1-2	TGTGCCAGCAGTTTATCGGGGTATCGGGGAGTGGGCTATGGCTACACCTTC	CASSLSGYRGVGYGYTF